The 10 T cell receptor beta chains in this list originate from one sample, sequenced in a study of cytomegalovirus exposure and HLA in healthy donors. With 60 Vbeta and 13 Jbeta primers, the PCR was carried out. Here immunoSEQ multiplex PCR was the method, and the copy in TCRdb shows in-frame clones only, minus some. In the table there are 150,000 to 200,000 clones, roughly 80% of which are singletons. The material sequenced was PBMCs. These TCRs come from a man aged 45-65 years in good health and CMV-seropositive.

This chain connects TRBV11-2 to TRBJ1-1; D not certain. Trimming took off 2 bases at V and 5 bases at J, with 9 bases between the two ends. Germline V gene lookup returns CDR1 SGHAT and CDR2 FQNNGV. This CDR3 is built from 13 residues. CDR3 bases: TGTGCCAGCAGCTTAACTACGGGGACTGAAGCTTTCTTT. Translation: CASSLTTGTEAFF.

V usage is TRBV29-1 and J usage is TRBJ2-2; 8 bases match TRBD2. The CDR3 covers 16 residues. Trimming cost V 4 bases and J 4 bases; bases outside gene matches: 11. Germline lookup yields CDR1 SQVTM and CDR2 ANQGSEA. The CDR3 sequence: CSVGRVIAGTTGELFF. In nucleotides, the CDR3 is TGCAGCGTTGGCCGGGTTATAGCGGGGACCACCGGGGAGCTGTTTTTT.

V gene TRBV6-5 combines with J gene TRBJ1-1, with D possibly TRBD1 on 6 matching bases. The V end lost 5 bases, the J end lost 8 bases, and 18 bases lay between the germline ends. CDR3 length: 14 amino acids. Germline lookup yields CDR1 MNHEY and CDR2 SVGAGI. The CDR3 is CASSTPPWTAEAFF. For the CDR3, the DNA is TGTGCCAGCAGTACCCCCCCTTGGACAGCCGAAGCTTTCTTT.

J is TRBJ2-3 and V is TRBV19, with 7 nucleotides matching TRBD2. This CDR3 spans 16 amino acids. Germline trimming cut 5 bases from V and 1 base from J; bases unmatched to any gene: 9. Germline values: CDR1 LNHDA, CDR2 SQIVND (reference sequence). This CDR3 is CASSLRAGFGTDTQYF. The CDR3 nucleotides are TGTGCCAGTAGTCTACGAGCGGGATTCGGCACAGATACGCAGTATTTT.

The chain recombines TRBV5-6 with TRBJ2-7; maybe TRBD1 (6 bases). With 0 bases removed from V and 0 bases from J, the gap between germline ends came to 7 bases. The CDR3 contains 14 residues. Per the germline V gene, CDR1 is SGHDT and CDR2 is YYEEEE. CDR3 nucleotide sequence: TGTGCCAGCAGCTTGGTACAGGGCTCCTACGAGCAGTACTTC. This translates into CASSLVQGSYEQYF.

The V call is TRBV28, the J call TRBJ2-7; D unresolved. The germline V and J ends were trimmed by 3 bases and 7 bases, with 19 bases remaining between them. CDR1 and CDR2 from the germline V gene are MDHEN and SYDVKM. This CDR3 has 15 amino acids. Here the CDR3 DNA reads TGTGCCAGCAGTTTTGGTGCGGCCCCCACTGGGGAGCAGTACTTC. Protein product: CASSFGAAPTGEQYF. The full variable domain, completed using reference TRBV28 and TRBJ2-7, is DVKVTQSSRYLVKRTGEKVFLECVQDMDHENMFWYRQDPGLGLRLIYFSYDVKMKEKGDIPEGYSVSREKKERFSLILESASTNQTSMYLCASSFGAAPTGEQYFGPGTRLTVT.

V gene TRBV18 combines with J gene TRBJ1-2, with 7 bases lining up with TRBD1. Germline V lookup: CDR1 KGHSH, CDR2 LQKENI. The length of the CDR3 is 14 residues. Trimming at V came to 7 bases and at J to 6 bases, leaving 11 bases not matched to a gene. CDR3: CASWPGGPKDGYTF. As DNA, the CDR3 is TGTGCCAGCTGGCCAGGGGGACCAAAGGATGGCTACACCTTC. Full variable domain (outside the CDR3, taken from reference TRBV18 and TRBJ1-2): NAGVMQNPRHLVRRRGQEARLRCSPMKGHSHVYWYRQLPEEGLKFMVYLQKENIIDESGMPKERFSAEFPKEGPSILRIQQVVRGDSAAYFCASWPGGPKDGYTFGSGTRLTVV.

The genes are TRBV18 and TRBJ2-1; 7 positions match TRBD2. The CDR3 is made up of 13 amino acids. The V segment lost 1 base and the J segment 9 bases; nucleotides outside the gene matches: 3. CDR1 and CDR2 from the germline V gene are KGHSH and LQKENI. CDR3 sequence (DNA): TGTGCCAGCTCACCACTAGCGGGCGGTGAGCAGTTCTTC. Encoded protein: CASSPLAGGEQFF.

The chain links TRBV21-1 to TRBJ2-7; the table's D call, TRBD2, was not checked against the DNA. TRBV21-1 is tagged as a pseudogene. CDR3 length equals 14 residues. CDR3 loop: CASSKSLAPYEQYF. The CDR3 bases are TGTGCCAGCAGCAAAAGCCTAGCCCCCTACGAGCAGTACTTC.

The CDR3 nucleotides read TGCGCCAGCAGCCCCGGGGGGGTGCTGCGTGATTCACCCCTCCACTTT. It specifies CASSPGGVLRDSPLHF. The chain is built from TRBV4-1 and TRBJ1-6; D may be TRBD1 (5 bases). Germline CDR1 is MGHRA and CDR2 is YSYEKL. The V gene lost 4 bases and the J gene lost 8 bases, with 18 bases spanning the gap. The CDR3 runs 16 residues.